What follows are 25 T cell receptor beta chains derived from one specimen sequenced in a study of regulatory T cells in long-lasting Graves disease. Combining iRepertoire HTBI primers with Arm-PCR of CDR3 regions, the authors built TCR beta libraries. TCRdb recomputed calls from the multiplex PCR reads with MiXCR, one row per CDR3 protein. Seen here are hundreds of thousands of distinct CDR3 sequences, around 12% observed once, and the top ten hold roughly 8.9%. Time point of the sample: newly diagnosed GD, antithyroid drugs for less than 3 months. Following extraction of RNA from PBMCs, that RNA was used to make the TCR library. This same sample was also taken into another study, of T cells in Graves' hyperthyroidism and ophthalmopathy.

Sequencing used peripheral blood mononuclear cells (PBMCs), obtained at new diagnosis, from a patient treated with antithyroid drugs. These receptor sequences come from a woman under 40 with Graves disease.

This clonotype was seen a handful of times. J is TRBJ2-3 and V is TRBV9; 8 nucleotides line up with TRBD2. J was trimmed by 4 bases and V by 4 bases; bases with no gene match: 11. Per the germline V gene, CDR1 is SGDLS and CDR2 is YYNGEE. This CDR3 region has 16 residues. The CDR3 sequence: CASSTTNGLAADTQYF. The CDR3 DNA reads as TGTGCCAGCAGCACGACTAACGGACTAGCTGCAGATACGCAGTATTTT.

In this sample, this clonotype turned up once. V and J are TRBV2 and TRBJ1-6; D is undetermined. The CDR3 totals 15 residues. Germline assignment: CDR1 SNHLY and CDR2 FYNNEI. Deletions cut 1 base from V and 6 bases from J, with 10 bases between. CDR3 nucleotide sequence: TGTGCCAGCAGTGAAGACCGGCTCGTTAATTCACCCCTCCACTTT. Translation gives CASSEDRLVNSPLHF.

At least ten counts were recorded for this clonotype. The rearrangement joins TRBV7-9 to TRBJ2-3; D is undetermined. The germline V and J ends were trimmed by 1 base and 2 bases, with 13 bases remaining between them. Per germline, CDR1 SEHNR and CDR2 FQNEAQ (reference sequence). The length of the CDR3 is 16 residues. The CDR3 here is CASSLGAAPPTDTQYF. Written as DNA, the CDR3 is TGTGCCAGCAGCTTAGGGGCGGCCCCCCCCACAGATACGCAGTATTTT.

This clonotype was counted many times. The chain is built from TRBV2 and TRBJ2-3; 8 bases are a match to TRBD1. CDR1 and CDR2 from the germline V gene are SNHLY and FYNNEI. CDR3 size: 15 residues. The ends lost 6 bases at V and 3 bases at J; junction bases unmatched: 8. CDR3 loop: CASSLTGVGTDTQYF. The CDR3, as DNA: TGTGCCAGCAGCCTGACAGGGGTAGGGACAGATACGCAGTATTTT.

This clonotype was seen repeatedly, ten times or more. The chain is built from TRBV20-1 and TRBJ2-7; 14 bases match TRBD2. The junction had 16 bases not matched to a gene; V was cut back by 5 bases and J by 7 bases. Looked up from germline, CDR1 is DFQATT and CDR2 is SNEGSKA (reference sequence). This CDR3 has 17 amino acids. The CDR3 sequence is CSAPMTSGRASWGEQYF. CDR3 in DNA: TGCAGTGCTCCAATGACTAGCGGGAGGGCATCGTGGGGAGAGCAGTACTTC.

This clonotype has ten or more counts. The chain has TRBV3-1 and TRBJ2-1, with 10 bases aligning to TRBD2. Germline V gene sequence: CDR1 LGHDT, CDR2 YNNKEL (reference sequence). The CDR3 is made up of 15 amino acids. J gave up 9 bases and V 6 bases, and 11 bases lay outside the gene matches. DNA for the CDR3: TGTGCCAGCAGTCCGGGGCTAGCGGGAGTAAGTGAGCAGTTCTTC. Translation gives CASSPGLAGVSEQFF.

This clonotype was detected ten times or more. The genes are TRBV2 and TRBJ2-2; D is unclear. The CDR3 has 12 amino acids. The germline CDR1 and CDR2 sequences are SNHLY and FYNNEI. Between the trimmed V and J ends, which lost 7 bases and 6 bases, there was a span of 9 bases. CDR3 sequence reads: CASMALAGELFF. The CDR3 DNA reads as TGTGCCAGCATGGCCCTCGCCGGGGAGCTGTTTTTT.

This clonotype was observed a handful of times. The chain joins TRBV3-1 to TRBJ1-2; unclear D gene. With 1 base removed from V and 8 bases from J, the gap between germline ends came to 8 bases. Germline assignment: CDR1 LGHDT and CDR2 YNNKEL (reference sequence). The CDR3 spans 12 residues. CDR3 amino acids: CASSQVGLGYTF. Written as DNA, the CDR3 is TGTGCCAGCAGCCAAGTAGGATTAGGCTACACCTTC.

This clonotype came up many times. The junction and the germline gene differ at one end; a read error may be behind it. The genes are TRBV28 and TRBJ1-1, with D possibly matching TRBD1 (6 bases). This CDR3 region has 11 residues. Germline V gene lookup returns CDR1 MDHEN and CDR2 SYDVKM. The CDR3 loop is CASSTNRVCDF. In DNA, the CDR3 is TGTGCCAGCAGTACAAACAGGGTATGTGACTTT.

This clonotype was recorded at least ten times. The chain carries TRBV6-5 and TRBJ2-1; no firm D call. The CDR3 consists of 14 residues. CDR1 is MNHEY and CDR2 is SVGAGI in the germline V gene. V gave up 2 bases and J gave up 4 bases, with 9 bases separating them. The CDR3 spells CASSYADLYNEQFF. CDR3 bases: TGTGCCAGCAGTTACGCCGACCTTTACAATGAGCAGTTCTTC.

This clonotype was picked up many times. This rearrangement joins TRBV12-3 or TRBV12-4 to TRBJ2-1; D ambiguous. V lost 3 bases to trimming and J lost 7 bases, with 7 bases between them. CDR3 size: 12 residues. In DNA form, the CDR3 reads TGTGCCAGCAGTTTCCCCAGTAATGAGCAGTTCTTC. Protein sequence: CASSFPSNEQFF.

V usage is TRBV20-1 and J usage is TRBJ2-5, with 7 positions matching TRBD2. Unmatched junction bases numbered 8, after V lost 4 bases and J lost 0 bases. The CDR3 has 15 residues. The germline V gene has CDR1 DFQATT and CDR2 SNEGSKA (reference sequence). CDR3: CSANNMGGDQETQYF. In nucleotides, the CDR3 is TGCAGTGCTAACAATATGGGGGGGGACCAAGAGACCCAGTACTTC.

This clonotype was seen many times. This rearrangement joins TRBV7-9 to TRBJ2-7, with 8 positions matching TRBD2. The J segment lost 6 bases and the V segment lost 4 bases, leaving 8 bases of the junction unmatched. The CDR3 is made up of 14 amino acids. CDR1 is SEHNR and CDR2 is FQNEAQ in the germline V gene (reference sequence). CDR3 in DNA: TGTGCCAGCAGCTACCCGGGACTAGAATTCGAGCAGTACTTC. This gives the protein CASSYPGLEFEQYF.

This clonotype was seen repeatedly, ten times or more. CDR3 loop: CSVFGGKGYEQYF. The CDR3, as DNA: TGCAGCGTTTTCGGCGGGAAGGGATACGAGCAGTACTTC. The chain employs TRBV29-1 and TRBJ2-7, with D perhaps matching TRBD2 (6 bases). The V end lost 5 bases, the J end lost 4 bases, and 15 bases lay between the germline ends. CDR3 size: 13 residues. CDR1 SQVTM and CDR2 ANQGSEA come from the germline V gene.

Only a few counts were recorded for this clonotype. The chain has TRBV29-1 and TRBJ1-1, with TRBD1 identical over 8 bases. V trimming: 6 bases; J trimming: 3 bases; junction bases outside the gene matches: 3. CDR1 SQVTM and CDR2 ANQGSEA come from the germline V gene. The CDR3 consists of 12 residues. The chain's CDR3 is CSVYRGDTEAFF. CDR3 bases: TGCAGCGTGTACAGGGGGGACACTGAAGCTTTCTTT.

This clonotype was seen only a few times. The chain has TRBV11-2 and TRBJ2-7, with D perhaps TRBD2 (5 bases). The CDR3 runs to 16 residues. Trimming removed 1 base from V and 1 base from J, with 14 bases in between. The germline gives CDR1 SGHAT, CDR2 FQNNGV. The CDR3 DNA sequence: TGTGCCAGCAGCTTAGTCGTCCTAGCCTCGTCCTACGAGCAGTACTTC. Translation: CASSLVVLASSYEQYF.

This clonotype occurred a few times. This may come from a read error, since a much larger clone is one base off. The chain employs TRBV28 and TRBJ1-1; no clear D. The CDR3 spans 14 residues. The V gene's germline CDR1 is MDHEN and CDR2 SYDVKM. The CDR3 loop is CASSFAQPNTEASF. The DNA of the CDR3 is TGTGCCAGCAGTTTCGCACAGCCGAACACTGAAGCTTCCTTT. Full variable domain (rest looked up from reference TRBV28 and TRBJ1-1): DVKVTQSSRYLVKRTGEKVFLECVQDMDHENMFWYRQDPGLGLRLIYFSYDVKMKEKGDIPEGYSVSREKKERFSLILESASTNQTSMYLCASSFAQPNTEASFGQGTRLTVV.

This clonotype showed up many times. CDR3 protein: CAWSSGTDLYGYTF. CDR3 DNA: TGTGCCTGGAGTTCCGGGACAGACCTCTATGGCTACACCTTC. The chain carries TRBV30 and TRBJ1-2; 7 bases match TRBD1. V shed 2 bases and J 4 bases; nucleotides not matched to a gene: 7. This CDR3 has 14 amino acids. The germline gives CDR1 GTSNPN, CDR2 SVGIG (reference sequence).

This clonotype was observed at least ten times. This sequence joins TRBV30 and TRBJ2-5; D is ambiguous. CDR1 and CDR2 (germline): GTSNPN, SVGIG (reference sequence). The V gene lost 2 bases and the J gene lost 3 bases, with 10 bases spanning the gap. The CDR3 contains 13 residues. The CDR3 sequence: CAWSFLVEETQYF. In DNA, the CDR3 is TGTGCCTGGAGTTTCCTAGTAGAAGAGACCCAGTACTTC. The entire variable domain, with the rest obtained from reference TRBV30 and TRBJ2-5, is as follows: SQTIHQWPATLVQPVGSPLSLECTVEGTSNPNLYWYRQAAGRGLQLLFYSVGIGQISSEVPQNLSASRPQDRQFILSSKKLLLSDSGFYLCAWSFLVEETQYFGPGTRLLVL.

This clonotype was counted ten times or more. The chain links TRBV6-1 to TRBJ1-6; a possible D gene is TRBD1 (5 bases). The length of the CDR3 is 15 residues. Trimming removed 7 bases at V and 9 bases at J, with 19 bases between. Germline V gives CDR1 MNHNS, CDR2 SASEGT. Here the CDR3 reads CASKPGTAIGSPLHF. CDR3 nucleotides: TGTGCCAGCAAGCCCGGGACCGCGATAGGTTCACCCCTCCACTTT.

J is TRBJ1-6 and V is TRBV12-3 or TRBV12-4; D remains ambiguous. This CDR3 has 15 amino acids. Trimming took 4 bases from V and 0 from J, leaving 7 bases between them. In DNA, the CDR3 is TGTGCCAGCAGTTACACCAGCTCCTATAATTCACCCCTCCACTTT. Amino acid sequence: CASSYTSSYNSPLHF.

A word on this clonotype: This sequence is one base from a far larger clone and is likely a read error. V usage is TRBV6-2 or TRBV6-3 and J usage is TRBJ2-3, with a weak D call TRBD2 (6 bases). The DNA end lines up better with TRBJ2-5; the J call may be wrong. CDR1 and CDR2 (germline): MNHEY, SVGEGT. The CDR3 length is 14 residues. CDR3: CASTKGGNGEAQYF. The CDR3 coding sequence is TGTGCCAGCACAAAGGGTGGCAATGGGGAGGCCCAGTACTTC.

Note on this clonotype: Compared with germline, one end of the junction differs, possibly owing to a read error. The chain joins TRBV11-2 to TRBJ2-1; 7 bases agree with TRBD1. From germline, CDR1 is SGHAT and CDR2 FQNNGV. This CDR3 contains 17 residues. The CDR3 loop is CASSQDEKGAPYNEQFF. The CDR3 DNA follows: TGCGCCAGCAGCCAAGATGAAAAGGGGGCACCCTACAATGAGCAGTTCTTC.

This clonotype was seen many times. This chain uses TRBV30 with TRBJ1-4, with a weak D call TRBD1 (5 bases). Per germline, CDR1 GTSNPN and CDR2 SVGIG (reference sequence). V was pared by 5 bases and J by 8 bases, with 15 bases between. The CDR3 consists of 13 residues. The DNA for the CDR3 is TGTGCCTGGCAGACCCGGGACTCAGAAAAACTGTTTTTT. Its protein is CAWQTRDSEKLFF.

There are many counts of this clonotype. The chain employs TRBV11-2 and TRBJ2-3; weak D call: TRBD2 (5 bases). V gave up 0 bases and J gave up 1 base, with 11 bases separating them. CDR3 size: 16 residues. CDR1 and CDR2 from the germline V gene are SGHAT and FQNNGV. DNA for the CDR3: TGTGCCAGCAGCTTAGACGGGAAAACCCGCACAGATACGCAGTATTTT. Translating it yields CASSLDGKTRTDTQYF.